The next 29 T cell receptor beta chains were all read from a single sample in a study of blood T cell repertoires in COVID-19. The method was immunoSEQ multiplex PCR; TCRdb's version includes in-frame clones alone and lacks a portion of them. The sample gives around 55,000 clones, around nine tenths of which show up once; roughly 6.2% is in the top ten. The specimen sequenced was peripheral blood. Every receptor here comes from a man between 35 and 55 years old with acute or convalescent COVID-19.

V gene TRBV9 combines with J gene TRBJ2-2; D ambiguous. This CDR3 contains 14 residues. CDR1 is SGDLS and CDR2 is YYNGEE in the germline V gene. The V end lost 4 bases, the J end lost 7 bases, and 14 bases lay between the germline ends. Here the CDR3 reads CASSLTRSGGELFF. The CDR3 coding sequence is TGTGCCAGCAGCCTAACGAGATCAGGCGGGGAGCTGTTTTTT.

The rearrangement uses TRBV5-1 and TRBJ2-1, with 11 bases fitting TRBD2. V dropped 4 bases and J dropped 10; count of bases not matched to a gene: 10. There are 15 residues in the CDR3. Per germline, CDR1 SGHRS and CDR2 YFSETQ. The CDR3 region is CASSIAGTSGTEQFF. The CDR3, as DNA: TGCGCCAGCAGCATTGCCGGGACTAGCGGAACGGAGCAGTTCTTC.

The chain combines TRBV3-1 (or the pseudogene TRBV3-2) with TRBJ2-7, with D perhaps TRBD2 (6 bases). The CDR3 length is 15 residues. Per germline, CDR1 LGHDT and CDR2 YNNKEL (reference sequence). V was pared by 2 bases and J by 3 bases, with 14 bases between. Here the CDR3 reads CASSQYGTVIYEQYF. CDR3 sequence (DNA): TGTGCCAGCAGCCAATACGGGACTGTGATCTACGAGCAGTACTTC.

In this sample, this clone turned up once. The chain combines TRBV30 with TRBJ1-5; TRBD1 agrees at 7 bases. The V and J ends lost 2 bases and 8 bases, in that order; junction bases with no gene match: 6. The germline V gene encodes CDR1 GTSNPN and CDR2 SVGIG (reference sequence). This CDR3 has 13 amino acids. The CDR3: CAWSSDREKPQHF. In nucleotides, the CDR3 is TGTGCCTGGAGTTCCGACAGGGAAAAGCCCCAGCATTTT. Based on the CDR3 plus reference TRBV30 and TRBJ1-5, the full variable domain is SQTIHQWPATLVQPVGSPLSLECTVEGTSNPNLYWYRQAAGRGLQLLFYSVGIGQISSEVPQNLSASRPQDRQFILSSKKLLLSDSGFYLCAWSSDREKPQHFGDGTRLSIL.

The CDR3 bases are TGTGCAAGTCGCTTAGATGGAGTGAATGAGCAGTTCTTC. It encodes CASRLDGVNEQFF. The chain joins TRBV12-2 to TRBJ2-1; the D call of TRBD2 is as the table states it, not checked on the DNA. TRBV12-2 is tagged as a pseudogene. The CDR3 is made up of 13 amino acids.

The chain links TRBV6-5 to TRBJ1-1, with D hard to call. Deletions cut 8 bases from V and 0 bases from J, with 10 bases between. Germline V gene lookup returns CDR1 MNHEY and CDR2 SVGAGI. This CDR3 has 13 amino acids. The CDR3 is CASLRHMNTEAFF. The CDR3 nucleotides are TGTGCCAGCTTAAGACATATGAACACTGAAGCTTTCTTT.

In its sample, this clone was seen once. CDR3 coding DNA: TGTGCCAGCAGTCGGGGCGGGGAGGAAAAACTGTTTTTT. Its protein product is CASSRGGEEKLFF. This chain links TRBV28 with TRBJ1-4; TRBD1 might be the D (5 bases). This CDR3 spans 13 amino acids. V was clipped by 5 bases and J by 8 bases, with 12 bases between them. Looked up from germline, CDR1 is MDHEN and CDR2 is SYDVKM. The whole variable domain, remainder taken from reference TRBV28 and TRBJ1-4, is DVKVTQSSRYLVKRTGEKVFLECVQDMDHENMFWYRQDPGLGLRLIYFSYDVKMKEKGDIPEGYSVSREKKERFSLILESASTNQTSMYLCASSRGGEEKLFFGSGTQLSVL.

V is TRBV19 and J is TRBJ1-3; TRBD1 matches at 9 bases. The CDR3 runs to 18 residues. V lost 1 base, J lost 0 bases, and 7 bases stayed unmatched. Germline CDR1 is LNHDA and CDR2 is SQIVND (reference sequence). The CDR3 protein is CASSIGGQGFSSGNTIYF. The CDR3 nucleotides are TGTGCCAGTAGTATAGGGGGACAGGGCTTTTCCTCTGGAAACACCATATATTTT.

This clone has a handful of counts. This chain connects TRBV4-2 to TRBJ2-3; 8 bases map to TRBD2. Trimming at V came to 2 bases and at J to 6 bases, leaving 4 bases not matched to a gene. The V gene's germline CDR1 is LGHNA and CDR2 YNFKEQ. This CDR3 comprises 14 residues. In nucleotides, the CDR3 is TGTGCCAGCAGCCAAAAGCGGGAGTGGGATACGCAGTATTTT. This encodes CASSQKREWDTQYF.

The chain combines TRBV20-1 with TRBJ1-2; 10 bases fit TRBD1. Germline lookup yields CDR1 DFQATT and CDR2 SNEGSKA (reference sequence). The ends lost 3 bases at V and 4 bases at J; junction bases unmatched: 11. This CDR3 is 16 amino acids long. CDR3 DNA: TGCAGTGCTAGTGATGGTGGGGGACAGGGGAGCTATGGCTACACCTTC. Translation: CSASDGGGQGSYGYTF.

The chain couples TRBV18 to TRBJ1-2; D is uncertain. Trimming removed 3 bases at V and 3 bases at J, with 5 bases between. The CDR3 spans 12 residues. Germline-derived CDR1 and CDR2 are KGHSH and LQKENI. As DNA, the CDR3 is TGTGCCAGCTCACCTGGAGACTATGGCTACACCTTC. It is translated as CASSPGDYGYTF.

Written as DNA, the CDR3 is TGTGCCAGCAGCTCTAGCGTCCTAAGCTCCTACAATGAGCAGTTCTTC. Its protein is CASSSSVLSSYNEQFF. The rearrangement joins TRBV5-5 to TRBJ2-1; D possibly corresponds to TRBD2 (6 bases). The CDR3 spans 16 residues. Germline CDR1 reads SGHKS; CDR2 reads YYEKEE (reference sequence). V was shortened by 3 bases and J by 0 bases, with 13 bases between the two germline ends.

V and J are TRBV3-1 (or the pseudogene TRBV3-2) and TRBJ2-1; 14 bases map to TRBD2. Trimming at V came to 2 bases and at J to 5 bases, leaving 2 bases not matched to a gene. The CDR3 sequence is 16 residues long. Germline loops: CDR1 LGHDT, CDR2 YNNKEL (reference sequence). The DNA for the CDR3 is TGTGCCAGCAGCCAACGGACTAGCGGGAGGAACAATGAGCAGTTCTTC. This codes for CASSQRTSGRNNEQFF.

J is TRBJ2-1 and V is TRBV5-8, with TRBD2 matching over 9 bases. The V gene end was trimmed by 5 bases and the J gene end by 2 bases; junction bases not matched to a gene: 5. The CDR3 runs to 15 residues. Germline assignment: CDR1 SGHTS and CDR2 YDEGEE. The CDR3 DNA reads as TGTGCCAGCAGGGCGGGAGGGCCGACCTACAATGAGCAGTTCTTC. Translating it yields CASRAGGPTYNEQFF.

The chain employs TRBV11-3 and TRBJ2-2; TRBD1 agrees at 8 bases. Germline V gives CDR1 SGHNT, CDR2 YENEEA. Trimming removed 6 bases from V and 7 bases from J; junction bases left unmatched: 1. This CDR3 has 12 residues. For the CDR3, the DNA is TGTGCCAGCAGGACAGGGGACGGGGAGCTGTTTTTT. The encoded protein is CASRTGDGELFF.

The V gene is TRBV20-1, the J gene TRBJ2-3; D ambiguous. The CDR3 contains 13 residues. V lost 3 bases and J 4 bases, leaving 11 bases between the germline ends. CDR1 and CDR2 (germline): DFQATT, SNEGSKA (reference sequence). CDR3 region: CSASETSADTQYF. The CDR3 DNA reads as TGCAGTGCTAGTGAGACTTCGGCAGATACGCAGTATTTT.

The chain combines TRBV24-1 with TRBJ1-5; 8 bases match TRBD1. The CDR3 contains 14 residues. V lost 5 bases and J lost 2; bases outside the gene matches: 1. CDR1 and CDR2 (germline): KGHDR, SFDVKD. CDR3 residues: CATSATGGNQPQHF. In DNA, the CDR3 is TGTGCCACCAGTGCGACAGGGGGCAATCAGCCCCAGCATTTT.

This CDR3 is CASTRDRVEGYTF. In DNA form, the CDR3 reads TGTGCCAGCACCCGGGACAGGGTGGAAGGCTACACCTTC. The chain uses TRBV12-3 or TRBV12-4 and TRBJ1-2; 9 bases fit TRBD1. V was clipped by 7 bases and J by 8 bases; unmatched bases: 8. The CDR3 sequence is 13 residues long.

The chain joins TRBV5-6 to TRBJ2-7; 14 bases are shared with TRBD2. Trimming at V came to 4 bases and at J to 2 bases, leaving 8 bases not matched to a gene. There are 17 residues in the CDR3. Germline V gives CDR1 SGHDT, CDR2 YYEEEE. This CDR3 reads CASSLRTSGRYTYEQYF. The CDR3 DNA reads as TGTGCCAGCAGCCTACGGACTAGCGGGAGGTACACCTACGAGCAGTACTTC.

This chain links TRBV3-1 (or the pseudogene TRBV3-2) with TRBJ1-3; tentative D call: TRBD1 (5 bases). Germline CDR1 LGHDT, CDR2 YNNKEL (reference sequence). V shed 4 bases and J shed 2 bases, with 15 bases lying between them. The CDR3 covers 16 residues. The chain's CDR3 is CASSPRVQGPGNTIYF. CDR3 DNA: TGTGCCAGCAGCCCCCGGGTCCAGGGCCCTGGAAACACCATATATTTT.

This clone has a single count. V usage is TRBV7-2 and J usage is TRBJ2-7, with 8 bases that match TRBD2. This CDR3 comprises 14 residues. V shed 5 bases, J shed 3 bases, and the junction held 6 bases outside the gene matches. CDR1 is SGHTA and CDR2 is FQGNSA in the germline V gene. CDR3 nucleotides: TGTGCCAGCAGCGGGGGACTAGTAAGCTACGAGCAGTACTTC. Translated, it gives CASSGGLVSYEQYF.

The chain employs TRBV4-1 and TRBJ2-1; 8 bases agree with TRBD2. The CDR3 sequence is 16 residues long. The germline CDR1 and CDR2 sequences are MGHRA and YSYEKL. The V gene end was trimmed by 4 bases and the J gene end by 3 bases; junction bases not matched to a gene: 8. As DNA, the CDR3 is TGCGCCAGCAGCCGCTTAGCGGGAACTTTCTACAATGAGCAGTTCTTC. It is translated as CASSRLAGTFYNEQFF.

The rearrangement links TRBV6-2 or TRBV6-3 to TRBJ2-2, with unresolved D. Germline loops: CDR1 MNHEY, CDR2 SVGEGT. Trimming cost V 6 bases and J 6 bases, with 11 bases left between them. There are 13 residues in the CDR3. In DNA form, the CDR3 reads TGTGCCAGCAGATACCAGGTTCCCGGGGAGCTGTTTTTT. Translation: CASRYQVPGELFF.

The CDR3 loop is CASSPGQGRLNLYGYTF. CDR3 DNA sequence: TGTGCCAGCTCACCAGGACAGGGGCGCCTCAACCTCTATGGCTACACCTTC. This chain connects TRBV18 to TRBJ1-2, with 9 bases identical to TRBD1. V gave up 2 bases and J gave up 4 bases; unmatched junction bases: 11. The germline CDR1 and CDR2 sequences are KGHSH and LQKENI. The CDR3 covers 17 residues.

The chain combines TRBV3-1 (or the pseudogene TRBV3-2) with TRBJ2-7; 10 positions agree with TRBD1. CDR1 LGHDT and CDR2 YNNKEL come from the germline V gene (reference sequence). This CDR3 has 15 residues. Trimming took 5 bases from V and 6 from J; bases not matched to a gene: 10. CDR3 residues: CASSGWDRGNGEQYF. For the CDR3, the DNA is TGTGCCAGCAGCGGCTGGGACAGGGGAAACGGCGAGCAGTACTTC.

This CDR3 is CASSIGTGSYEQYF. CDR3 DNA: TGTGCCAGTAGTATCGGTACAGGCTCCTACGAGCAGTACTTC. The chain combines TRBV19 with TRBJ2-7, with D possibly being TRBD1 (5 bases). Trimming cost V 3 bases and J 0 bases, with 9 bases left between them. CDR3 length: 14 amino acids. The germline V gene encodes CDR1 LNHDA and CDR2 SQIVND (reference sequence).

Here the CDR3 DNA reads TGTGCCAGCAGTTTAGCGGGAGAGGCGGCAGATACGCAGTATTTT. This translates into CASSLAGEAADTQYF. The V call is TRBV6-4, the J call TRBJ2-3; 9 positions agree with TRBD2. V lost 5 bases to trimming and J lost 4 bases; unmatched junction nucleotides: 7. This CDR3 region has 15 residues. The V gene's germline CDR1 is MRHNA and CDR2 SNTAGT.

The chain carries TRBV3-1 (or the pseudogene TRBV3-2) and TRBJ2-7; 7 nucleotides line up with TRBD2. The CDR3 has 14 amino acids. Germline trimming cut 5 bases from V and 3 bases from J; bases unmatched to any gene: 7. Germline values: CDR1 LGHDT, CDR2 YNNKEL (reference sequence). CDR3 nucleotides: TGTGCCAGCAGCTTCAGGGAGCGGGGCTACGAGCAGTACTTC. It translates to CASSFRERGYEQYF.

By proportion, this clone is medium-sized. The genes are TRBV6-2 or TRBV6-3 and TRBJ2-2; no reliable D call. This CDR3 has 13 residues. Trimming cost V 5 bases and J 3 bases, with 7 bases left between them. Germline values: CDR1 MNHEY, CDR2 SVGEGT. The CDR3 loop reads CASSASDTGELFF. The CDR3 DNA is TGTGCCAGCAGTGCGAGCGACACCGGGGAGCTGTTTTTT.